Listed below are T cell receptor beta chains from one sample, sequenced in a study of T-cell reconstitution after alpha-beta-depleted transplantation in children. Each CDR3 protein is one row after TCRdb ran MiXCR on the PCR reads. This table has roughly 220,000 distinct CDR3 sequences, around 11% appearing once. Sequenced here: PBMCs from the stem cell graft donor, sampled from the stem cell graft. Receptors were obtained from a human donor who donated a stem cell graft to a child with acute lymphoblastic leukemia. The CDR3 runs from the conserved cysteine through the conserved F or W. The D gene is left open where the match is weak. Not every row has a clone size; where given, it reads once, few, many or a size class.

V gene	clone size	D gene	CDR3 length	J gene	CDR3 DNA	CDR3 protein
TRBV20-1	many	TRBD1	15	TRBJ2-3	TGCAGTGCTACTTCCGGGACAGGGGCCACAGATACGCAGTATTTT	CSATSGTGATDTQYF
TRBV29-1	many	NA	11	TRBJ2-7	TGCAGCGTTGGGGCAGGGTACGAGCAGTACTTC	CSVGAGYEQYF
TRBV3-1	NA	NA	15	TRBJ2-5	TGTGCCAGCAGCCAAACCCTTCTTACGGCAGAGACCCAGTACTTC	CASSQTLLTAETQYF
TRBV5-1	many	NA	12	TRBJ2-7	TGCGCCAGCAGCTTTTCAGGGGACGAGCAGTACTTC	CASSFSGDEQYF
TRBV6-2/TRBV6-3	many	TRBD2	14	TRBJ2-3	TGTGCCAGCATTAGGGCGGGAGCAGGAGATACGCAGTATTTT	CASIRAGAGDTQYF
TRBV11-2	many	TRBD1	15	TRBJ1-2	TGTGCCAGCAGCTTTAATCCAGGGGGGATCTATGGCTACACCTTC	CASSFNPGGIYGYTF
TRBV4-1	few	TRBD1	15	TRBJ2-2	TGCGCCAGCAGCCACATCCGGACAGGGGGGCGGGAGCTGTTTTTT	CASSHIRTGGRELFF
TRBV10-3	many	NA	13	TRBJ1-5	TGTGCCATCAGTGAGGGGGGGCTTCAGCCCCAGCATTTT	CAISEGGLQPQHF
TRBV25-1	many	NA	15	TRBJ1-1	TGTGCCAGCAGTGAATCTGGTATGGACAACACTGAAGCTTTCTTT	CASSESGMDNTEAFF
TRBV7-9	few	TRBD1	17	TRBJ2-1	TGTGCCAGCAGCTTAGGGTTGAGACAGGGAACCGACAATGAGCAGTTCTTC	CASSLGLRQGTDNEQFF
TRBV28	many	NA	13	TRBJ2-7	TGTGCCAGCAGTTCCGGCCGTCGGGGCGAGCAGTACTTC	CASSSGRRGEQYF
TRBV6-2/TRBV6-3	many	TRBD1	16	TRBJ1-5	TGTGCCAGCAGTCAAACTGGACAGGGAAGCAATCAGCCCCAGCATTTT	CASSQTGQGSNQPQHF
TRBV27	NA	NA	17	TRBJ2-1	TGTGCCAGCAGTTTAAGGGACACCGAATCTGGGTACAATGAGCAGTTCTTC	CASSLRDTESGYNEQFF
TRBV11-2	many	TRBD2	18	TRBJ2-3	TGTGCCAGCAGCTCACCAGGGAGGGCAGGCAAGGGCACAGATACGCAGTATTTT	CASSSPGRAGKGTDTQYF
TRBV25-1	many	NA	16	TRBJ1-6	TGTGCCAGCAGTGCGTGGGGTCTTGGGTTTAATTCACCCCTCCACTTT	CASSAWGLGFNSPLHF
TRBV18	NA	NA	13	TRBJ2-7	TGTGCCAGTCAGGCGTCAGGAACCTACGAGCAGTACTTC	CASQASGTYEQYF
TRBV28	many	TRBD1	17	TRBJ1-2	TGTGCCAGCAGCTTTCGGACAGGGCCTTTTTCCAACTATGGCTACACCTTC	CASSFRTGPFSNYGYTF
TRBV12-3/TRBV12-4	many	NA	14	TRBJ2-7	TGTGCCAGCAGTTTAGAACTAGAGCTCTACGAGCAGTACTTC	CASSLELELYEQYF
TRBV4-2	NA	TRBD2	14	TRBJ2-5	TGTGCCAGCAGCCAACGGGGGGGCCAAGAGACCCAGTACTTC	CASSQRGGQETQYF
TRBV9	NA	TRBD1	15	TRBJ1-1	TGTGCCAGCAGACCAGCGGACAGGGTACTCACTGAAGCTTTCTTT	CASRPADRVLTEAFF
TRBV7-8	many	NA	15	TRBJ1-2	TGTGCCAGCAGCTTAGGGAGTGGGGGCTCCTATGGCTACACCTTC	CASSLGSGGSYGYTF
TRBV5-1	many	NA	14	TRBJ1-1	TGCGCCAGCAGCTTCGACAGTATTAAACCTGAAGCTTTCTTT	CASSFDSIKPEAFF
TRBV5-1	many	NA	12	TRBJ2-6	TGCGCCAGCGACTCTGGGGCCAACGTCCTGACTTTC	CASDSGANVLTF
TRBV24-1	few	TRBD2	19	TRBJ2-1	TGTGCCACCAGTGATCCCGCAGAGACTAGCGGGGGTGACCACAATGAGCAGTTCTTC	CATSDPAETSGGDHNEQFF
TRBV4-2	many	TRBD2	16	TRBJ2-1	TGTGCCAGCAGCCAAGAGGGGGGGGTACCGTACAATGAGCAGTTCTTC	CASSQEGGVPYNEQFF
TRBV9	NA	TRBD1	14	TRBJ1-4	TGTGCCAGCAGCCTGACAGGGGCTAATCAAAAACTGTTTTTT	CASSLTGANQKLFF
TRBV5-1	many	NA	15	TRBJ2-7	TGCGCCAGCAGCTTGAGCCGTGCCCGAACGGGCGAGCAGTACTTC	CASSLSRARTGEQYF
TRBV29-1	many	TRBD2	15	TRBJ2-7	TGCAGCGTTGAAGATCTACCTAGCGGGAGCCACGAGCAGTACTTC	CSVEDLPSGSHEQYF
TRBV27	many	TRBD2	15	TRBJ2-1	TGTGCCAGCAGGACGAGGCTAGCGGGAGGTAATGAGCAGTTCTTC	CASRTRLAGGNEQFF